The 26 T cell receptor beta chains in this list originate from one sample, sequenced in a study of blood T cells in healthy people across ages. A J-beta primer mix and a sample-barcoded 5' primer were used in a second PCR of about 7 to 11 cycles. One entry per CDR3 protein, called by TCRdb with MiXCR from the 5' RACE reads. The sample has over 1,500,000 distinct CDR3 sequences; approximately 50% are singletons. The sample taken for sequencing was blood. These receptors all come from a middle-aged woman in good health.

V and J are TRBV29-1 and TRBJ2-1; tentatively, D is TRBD2 (7 bases). The V end was cut by 6 bases, the J end by 9 bases, with 9 bases between. Germline-derived CDR1 and CDR2 are SQVTM and ANQGSEA. This CDR3 has 10 residues. DNA for the CDR3: TGCAGCGTCGGGGGGCCTGAGCAGTTCTTC. The encoded protein is CSVGGPEQFF.

The chain recombines TRBV6-6 with TRBJ2-5; D ambiguous. TRBJ2-1 matches the DNA end more closely, so the J call is doubtful. The CDR3 has 13 residues. CDR1 and CDR2 from the germline V gene are MNHNY and SVGAGI (reference sequence). The CDR3 DNA reads as TGTGCCAGCATCCAGGTTTTACAAGAGACCCAGTTCTTC. This sequence encodes CASIQVLQETQFF.

The genes are TRBV6-2 or TRBV6-3 and TRBJ2-3, with 11 bases aligning to TRBD1. This CDR3 is 16 amino acids long. The V segment lost 6 bases and the J segment 4 bases; nucleotides outside the gene matches: 9. Germline V gene sequence: CDR1 MNHEY, CDR2 SVGEGT. DNA of the CDR3: TGTGCCAGCAGCGGCTCGGGACAGGGGGTTGCAGATACGCAGTATTTT. Protein product: CASSGSGQGVADTQYF.

The chain carries TRBV7-9 and TRBJ1-2, with TRBD1 identical over 7 bases. Germline trimming cut 2 bases from V and 3 bases from J; bases unmatched to any gene: 6. Germline-derived CDR1 and CDR2 are SEHNR and FQNEAQ (reference sequence). There are 15 residues in the CDR3. CDR3 coding DNA: TGTGCCAGCAGCTTATGGGACAGTGCTGACTATGGCTACACCTTC. Translated, it gives CASSLWDSADYGYTF.

This clonotype was seen more than once but under ten times. This sequence joins TRBV28 and TRBJ2-7; 11 bases line up with TRBD1. The V gene's germline CDR1 is MDHEN and CDR2 SYDVKM. CDR3 size: 15 residues. Trimming took 5 bases from V and 6 from J; bases not matched to a gene: 9. In DNA form, the CDR3 reads TGTGCCAGCAGTACCTCCGGGACAGGGGGTAGCGAGCAGTACTTC. As protein: CASSTSGTGGSEQYF.

This clonotype was detected a few times. The rearrangement uses TRBV4-1 and TRBJ2-5; 8 bases align to TRBD2. Germline CDR1 is MGHRA and CDR2 is YSYEKL. The trim removed 1 base at V and 0 bases at J, leaving 1 base unmatched. The CDR3 has 15 residues. The CDR3 DNA is TGCGCCAGCAGCCAAGGTAGCGGGGACCAAGAGACCCAGTACTTC. Protein product: CASSQGSGDQETQYF.

Only a few counts were recorded for this clonotype. The rearrangement uses TRBV7-2 and TRBJ2-1, with 7 bases aligning to TRBD1. This CDR3 comprises 15 residues. Germline-derived CDR1 and CDR2 are SGHTA and FQGNSA. Trimming removed 3 bases from V and 7 bases from J; junction bases left unmatched: 9. CDR3 protein: CASSFKGANLNEQFF. The CDR3 DNA reads TGTGCCAGCAGCTTTAAGGGGGCAAATTTAAATGAGCAGTTCTTC.

CDR3 bases: TGCGCCAGCAGTACCGGGACTCGAGAAGAGACCCAGTACTTC. Its translation is CASSTGTREETQYF. This sequence joins TRBV5-1 and TRBJ2-5; possible D gene TRBD2, 6 bases. Per the germline V gene, CDR1 is SGHRS and CDR2 is YFSETQ. The CDR3 spans 14 residues. Trimming took 5 bases from V and 3 from J, leaving 14 bases between them.

V usage is TRBV4-3 and J usage is TRBJ1-5; D uncertain. The CDR3 extends over 16 amino acids. Between the trimmed V and J ends, which lost 0 bases and 7 bases, there was a span of 16 bases. Germline CDR1 is LGHNA and CDR2 is YSLEER. CDR3 amino acids: CASSQDSGRQGQPQHF. CDR3 DNA sequence: TGCGCCAGCAGCCAAGATAGCGGCAGGCAAGGCCAGCCCCAGCATTTT.

This clonotype is a singleton in its sample. This chain connects TRBV20-1 to TRBJ2-3; TRBD2 agrees at 9 bases. The CDR3 spans 17 residues. CDR1 and CDR2 (germline): DFQATT, SNEGSKA (reference sequence). Trimming removed 5 bases from V and 0 bases from J; junction bases left unmatched: 12. CDR3 loop: CSAPGSGGNTSTDTQYF. The CDR3 DNA sequence: TGCAGTGCTCCCGGGAGCGGGGGGAACACTAGCACAGATACGCAGTATTTT.

This chain uses TRBV24-1 with TRBJ2-1; the match to TRBD2 covers 7 bases. CDR3 length: 16 residues. J lost 2 bases, V lost 0 bases, and 3 bases had no gene match. The germline CDR1 and CDR2 sequences are KGHDR and SFDVKD. The CDR3 DNA is TGTGCCACCAGTGATTTGGGGGGGGAAACCTACAATGAGCAGTTCTTC. Translated: CATSDLGGETYNEQFF.

This clonotype occurred a few times. The chain is built from TRBV4-2 and TRBJ2-1; D ambiguous. CDR1 is LGHNA, CDR2 YNFKEQ, per germline. The CDR3 runs to 14 residues. Trimming took off 0 bases at V and 6 bases at J, with 9 bases between the two ends. The CDR3 is CASSQEGLANEQFF. The CDR3 DNA is TGTGCCAGCAGCCAAGAGGGATTAGCCAATGAGCAGTTCTTC.

The rearrangement links TRBV28 to TRBJ2-1; 9 positions agree with TRBD1. The germline CDR1 and CDR2 sequences are MDHEN and SYDVKM. V dropped 8 bases and J dropped 4; count of bases not matched to a gene: 6. The CDR3 sequence is 14 residues long. The CDR3 sequence: CASATGGGYNEQFF. The CDR3 DNA is TGTGCCAGCGCAACAGGGGGCGGGTACAATGAGCAGTTCTTC. Looking up the rest from reference TRBV28 and TRBJ2-1 gives the full variable domain: DVKVTQSSRYLVKRTGEKVFLECVQDMDHENMFWYRQDPGLGLRLIYFSYDVKMKEKGDIPEGYSVSREKKERFSLILESASTNQTSMYLCASATGGGYNEQFFGPGTRLTVL.

This chain joins TRBV7-9 and TRBJ2-3; 10 bases are shared with TRBD2. V was clipped by 5 bases and J by 4 bases; unmatched bases: 18. Looked up from germline, CDR1 is SEHNR and CDR2 is FQNEAQ (reference sequence). The CDR3 has 19 residues. CDR3 DNA: TGTGCCAGCAGCACCGATTATACTACTAGCGGGGTTTATGCAGATACGCAGTATTTT. As protein: CASSTDYTTSGVYADTQYF.

This chain's CDR3 is CASSLLGSIYGYTF. The CDR3 nucleotides read TGTGCCAGCAGCTTGTTGGGCAGCATCTATGGCTACACCTTC. The chain joins TRBV5-5 to TRBJ1-2; D is unresolved. Germline CDR1 reads SGHKS; CDR2 reads YYEKEE (reference sequence). The CDR3 totals 14 residues. Deletions cut 1 base from V and 4 bases from J, with 11 bases between.

Only a few counts were recorded for this clonotype. The CDR3 coding sequence is TGTGCCAGCAAGAGGGGACAGGGGATCGAGCAGTACTTC. This encodes CASKRGQGIEQYF. The V and J genes are TRBV27 and TRBJ2-5; 10 nucleotides agree with TRBD1. The better agreement between TRBJ2-7 and the DNA end casts doubt on the J call. This CDR3 has 13 amino acids. Germline CDR1 MNHEY, CDR2 SMNVEV (reference sequence).

This clonotype was counted between two and nine times. The rearrangement joins TRBV9 to TRBJ2-3; D perhaps matches TRBD1 (6 bases). Germline-derived CDR1 and CDR2 are SGDLS and YYNGEE. Trimming took off 2 bases at V and 5 bases at J, with 15 bases between the two ends. The length of the CDR3 is 15 residues. The CDR3 loop is CASSVRGFEKDTQYF. The CDR3 DNA is TGTGCCAGCAGCGTCAGGGGTTTCGAGAAAGATACGCAGTATTTT.

This clonotype was seen a few times. This chain joins TRBV29-1 and TRBJ2-7, with a possible D match to TRBD1 (6 bases). The length of the CDR3 is 12 residues. Germline CDR1 is SQVTM and CDR2 is ANQGSEA. The ends were cut back, 6 bases at V and 2 bases at J, with 11 bases in the middle. The CDR3 sequence: CSVNQGTYEQYF. The CDR3 nucleotides read TGCAGCGTCAATCAGGGGACCTACGAGCAGTACTTC.

The J gene is TRBJ1-1, the V gene TRBV4-2, with a possible D match to TRBD1 (6 bases). Trimming shortened V by 0 bases and J by 4 bases, and 18 bases separated the two germline ends. Germline-derived CDR1 and CDR2 are LGHNA and YNFKEQ. This CDR3 contains 17 residues. CDR3: CASSQDLGAGVGTEAFF. CDR3 sequence (DNA): TGTGCCAGCAGCCAAGATTTGGGGGCAGGTGTGGGCACTGAAGCTTTCTTT.

This clonotype was seen a few times. The J gene is TRBJ2-4, the V gene TRBV7-8, with 7 bases that match TRBD2. The ends lost 2 bases at V and 3 bases at J; junction bases unmatched: 1. Germline V gives CDR1 SGHVS, CDR2 FQNEAQ. The CDR3 runs to 14 residues. CDR3 in amino acids: CASSLRGDKNIQYF. DNA of the CDR3: TGTGCCAGCAGCTTACGGGGGGACAAAAACATTCAGTACTTC.

This clonotype was seen more than once but under ten times. V gene TRBV29-1 combines with J gene TRBJ2-3; 12 bases align to TRBD1. V trimming: 7 bases; J trimming: 0 bases; junction bases outside the gene matches: 8. The CDR3 loop spans 16 amino acids. Per germline, CDR1 SQVTM and CDR2 ANQGSEA. The CDR3 reads CSGLRDRGPSTDTQYF. The CDR3 DNA reads as TGCAGCGGCCTTAGGGACAGGGGGCCTAGCACAGATACGCAGTATTTT.

This clonotype turned up a few times. This chain links TRBV29-1 with TRBJ1-2; 7 bases are shared with TRBD1. CDR1 is SQVTM, CDR2 ANQGSEA, per germline. V lost 3 bases and J lost 2; bases outside the gene matches: 6. The CDR3 is 14 amino acids. The CDR3 sequence is CSVEKRTGNYGYTF. CDR3 DNA: TGCAGCGTTGAGAAGAGGACAGGCAACTATGGCTACACCTTC.

This clonotype was recorded a few times. The rearrangement joins TRBV6-5 to TRBJ2-5; TRBD1 aligns across 9 bases. The CDR3 runs 17 residues. V shed 1 base, J shed 5 bases, and the junction held 11 bases outside the gene matches. Per germline, CDR1 MNHEY and CDR2 SVGAGI. This CDR3 is CASSYLTGGERGETQYF. CDR3 sequence (DNA): TGTGCCAGCAGTTACTTGACAGGGGGGGAAAGAGGGGAGACCCAGTACTTC.

Turning to this clonotype: At one boundary the junction diverges from the germline segment, which might be a read error. This rearrangement joins TRBV10-3 to TRBJ2-3, with TRBD1 matching 9 bases. CDR3 size: 17 residues. CDR1 and CDR2 from the germline V gene are ENHRY and SYGVKD. CDR3: CVISRPGTGLSTDTQYF. In DNA form, the CDR3 reads TGTGTCATCAGTCGGCCCGGGACAGGGCTAAGCACAGATACGCAGTATTTT.

This clonotype was seen a single time. This chain uses TRBV20-1 with TRBJ2-1; maybe TRBD2 (7 bases). V was pared by 2 bases and J by 5 bases, with 22 bases between. Germline V lookup: CDR1 DFQATT, CDR2 SNEGSKA (reference sequence). The CDR3 contains 17 residues. The CDR3 protein is CSARPFRDTGGNNEQFF. CDR3 DNA sequence: TGCAGTGCTAGACCATTCAGGGACACCGGGGGGAACAATGAGCAGTTCTTC.

This clonotype was counted between two and nine times. One end of the junction is discordant with germline, which a read error may explain. The chain links TRBV12-3 or TRBV12-4 to TRBJ2-3; D may correspond to TRBD1 or TRBD2 (5 bases each). The CDR3 runs to 14 residues. Here the CDR3 DNA reads TGTGCCAGCAGTTTACGTCGGGGCACAGATGCGCAGTATTTT. Translation gives CASSLRRGTDAQYF.